The entry below describes one T cell receptor (beta chain). The sample belongs to a study of shared clonotypes between healthy human individuals. This table comes from immunoSEQ multiplex PCR, and its TCRdb copy is limited to in-frame clones, with some not included. The repertoire holds about half a million clones, with around 73% as singletons. Free of recent acute infections or vaccinations, the donors were healthy HIV-negative adults. V was trimmed by 5 bases and J by 0 bases, leaving 10 bases between them. CDR3 size: 15 residues. Germline loops: CDR1 MNHEY, CDR2 SMNVEV (reference sequence). Sequencing was done on a sample of PBMCs. The TCR sequence derives from a woman aged 40 to 50 in good health. Some clones in this sample may be carry-over from other donors' samples. The chain uses TRBV27 and TRBJ2-2, with no clear D. The CDR3 bases are TGTGCCAGCAGTAAGCGAGGACCGAACACCGGGGAGCTGTTTTTT. This translates into CASSKRGPNTGELFF.